A selection of T cell receptor beta chains follows, all from one sample in a study of CD8 T cells in Susac syndrome. TCRdb used MiXCR to reprocess the immunoSEQ multiplex PCR reads, holding one entry per CDR3 protein. In the table there are some 160,000 distinct CDR3 sequences, 94% of which are singletons. The sequenced sample was CD4+ T cells from PBMCs. The receptors were gathered from a human donor with Susac syndrome. The CDR3 runs from the conserved cysteine through the conserved F or W. A D gene is named only where the DNA matches it firmly. Where a row states a size, it is once, few, many or the class of an expanded clone; other rows omit it.

J,size,D,V,DNA,CDR3
TRBJ2-3,-,-,TRBV9,TGTGCCAGCAGCTTGCGGGACTCTCGCACAGATACGCAGTATTTT,CASSLRDSRTDTQYF
TRBJ1-1,-,TRBD1,TRBV5-1,TGCGCCAGCAGCTGGACAGGGTCGAACACTGAAGCTTTCTTT,CASSWTGSNTEAFF
TRBJ2-7,-,TRBD2,TRBV7-3,TGTGCCAGCAGCTTAAACTCCCTAGCGGGGGGTTACGAGCAGTACTTC,CASSLNSLAGGYEQYF
TRBJ1-6,-,TRBD1,TRBV3-1,TGTGCCAGCAGCCAAGAGCAGGGGGAATCACCCCTCCACTTT,CASSQEQGESPLHF
TRBJ1-4,once,-,TRBV20-1,TGCAGTGCTATCGACAGCGGGAGAGCAACTAATGAAAAACTGTTTTTT,CSAIDSGRATNEKLFF
TRBJ2-3,-,TRBD2,TRBV20-1,TGCAGTGCCCATCCCACTAGCGGGGGCCGAGACATAAGCACAGATACGCAGTATTTT,CSAHPTSGGRDISTDTQYF
TRBJ2-5,-,TRBD2,TRBV9,TGTGCCAGCAGCGTAGGGACTAGCGGGGTTGAGACCCAGTACTTC,CASSVGTSGVETQYF
TRBJ1-2,-,-,TRBV27,TGTGCCAGCTCAGGGACCACACTGGGGGGCTACACCTTC,CASSGTTLGGYTF
TRBJ2-7,-,-,TRBV2,TGTGCCAGCAGTGATCCTGACAGCGGTCCCTACGAGCAGTACTTC,CASSDPDSGPYEQYF
TRBJ2-1,-,TRBD2,TRBV11-1,TGTGCCAGCAGCTTAGATATCCAGCGGGGGTACAATGAGCAGTTCTTC,CASSLDIQRGYNEQFF
TRBJ2-2,-,-,TRBV3-1,TGTGCCAGCAAACTGGTGGAGGGGGAGCTGTTTTTT,CASKLVEGELFF
TRBJ1-2,-,-,TRBV6-5,TGTGCCAGCAGATCGACAGGTAGAGGGTCCTATGGCTACACCTTC,CASRSTGRGSYGYTF
TRBJ1-1,-,-,TRBV2,TGTGCCAGCAGTGACTTAGGCGCGGGCGTCACTGAAGCTTTCTTT,CASSDLGAGVTEAFF